The present TCR beta chain was sequenced within a study of a mutant IDH1 vaccine in newly diagnosed glioma. In the study overall: In weeks 1, 3, 5, 7, 11, 15, 19 and 23, patients were immunized, eight times in all. In some groups vaccination began 4-6 weeks post-radiotherapy; others received it with temozolomide.

The germline CDR1 and CDR2 sequences are ENHRY and SYGVKD. This CDR3 contains 11 residues. The protocol was immunoSEQ multiplex PCR, while the TCRdb copy is restricted to in-frame clones and leaves out a portion. The sample holds around 76,000 clones, 85% to 90% seen once. Described time point: week 23, last vaccination. It was 300 ug of mutant IDH1 20-mer peptide that made up each vaccine dose, given with topical imiquimod. Donors had new WHO grade 3 or 4 IDH1-mutant, ATRX-lost astrocytomas. A word on this clone: Its antigen remains unidentified. The junction departs from germline at one end; a sequencing error may be responsible.

Sample: PBMCs, taken from a glioma patient whose treatment included an IDH1 peptide vaccine. The clonotype was recovered from a woman aged 45 to 65 with glioma. The J gene is TRBJ2-1, the V gene TRBV10-3; the D gene is possibly TRBD1 (5 bases). The CDR3 region is CACEGRREGVF. The CDR3 DNA is TGTGCCTGCGAAGGCAGAAGGGAAGGGGTCTTC.